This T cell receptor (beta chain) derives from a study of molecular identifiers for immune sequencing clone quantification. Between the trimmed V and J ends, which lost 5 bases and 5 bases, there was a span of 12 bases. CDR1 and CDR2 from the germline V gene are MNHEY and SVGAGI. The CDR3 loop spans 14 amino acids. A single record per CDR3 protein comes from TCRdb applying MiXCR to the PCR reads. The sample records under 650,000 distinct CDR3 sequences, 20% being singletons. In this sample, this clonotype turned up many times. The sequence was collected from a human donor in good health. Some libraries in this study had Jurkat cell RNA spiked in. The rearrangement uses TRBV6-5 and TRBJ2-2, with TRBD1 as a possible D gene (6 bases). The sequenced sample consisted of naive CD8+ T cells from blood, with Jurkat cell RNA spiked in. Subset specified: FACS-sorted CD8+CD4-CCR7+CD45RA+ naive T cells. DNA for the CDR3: TGTGCCAGCAGTCCGACAGGCAGTACCGGGGAGCTGTTTTTT. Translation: CASSPTGSTGELFF.